Below, 11 T cell receptor beta chains from the same sample are listed, as sequenced in a study of shared clonotypes between healthy human individuals. Generated by immunoSEQ multiplex PCR, the TCRdb table keeps only in-frame clones and is missing some. This table holds around 1 million clones, more than 75% found once. Sequencing was carried out using memory CD4+ T cells sorted from blood. Subset: CD45RA-negative fraction. All receptors derive from a man aged 18 to 29 in good health.

This clone was counted a few times. The J gene is TRBJ2-5, the V gene TRBV18, with 9 bases identical to TRBD1. The J call could be wrong; TRBJ2-7 is a better fit for the DNA end. The CDR3 sequence is 15 residues long. CDR1 is KGHSH and CDR2 is LQKENI in the germline V gene. The CDR3 loop reads CASSTSSGTGYEQYF. CDR3 DNA: TGTGCCAGCTCAACTAGCTCCGGGACAGGGTACGAGCAGTACTTC.

The chain recombines TRBV7-2 with TRBJ2-7; D might be TRBD2 (5 bases). The CDR3 has 14 residues. V was pared by 1 base and J by 6 bases, with 13 bases between. The germline gives CDR1 SGHTA, CDR2 FQGNSA. The CDR3 sequence: CASSLDLGRGEQYF. In DNA form, the CDR3 reads TGTGCCAGCAGCTTAGATCTGGGTCGGGGCGAGCAGTACTTC. The complete variable domain, with remaining parts taken from reference TRBV7-2 and TRBJ2-7, reads GAGVSQSPSNKVTEKGKDVELRCDPISGHTALYWYRQSLGQGLEFLIYFQGNSAPDKSGLPSDRFSAERTGGSVSTLTIQRTQQEDSAVYLCASSLDLGRGEQYFGPGTRLTVT.

This chain's CDR3 is CASSALHLAGISDTQYF. CDR3 DNA: TGTGCCAGCAGTGCTCTCCACCTAGCGGGGATTTCGGATACGCAGTATTTT. J is TRBJ2-3 and V is TRBV6-1; TRBD2 aligns across 9 bases. The CDR3 sequence is 17 residues long. In germline, CDR1 is MNHNS, CDR2 SASEGT. Losses at the gene ends were 4 bases for V and 6 bases for J; bases not matched to a gene: 14.

The chain is built from TRBV6-1 and TRBJ1-1; tentatively, D is TRBD1 (5 bases). CDR3 size: 15 residues. Trimming cost V 2 bases and J 0 bases, with 10 bases left between them. Germline CDR1 MNHNS, CDR2 SASEGT. CDR3 nucleotides: TGTGCCAGCAGTGAACTGGGGCCCATGAACACTGAAGCTTTCTTT. Protein sequence: CASSELGPMNTEAFF.

The chain uses TRBV28 and TRBJ1-2; D is perhaps TRBD1 (5 bases). Trimming left V 3 bases short and J 7 bases short, with 15 bases between. This CDR3 has 14 residues. Germline-derived CDR1 and CDR2 are MDHEN and SYDVKM. In DNA, the CDR3 is TGTGCCAGCAGTTTCGTACAGGAGGGAAGTGGCTACACCTTC. This gives the protein CASSFVQEGSGYTF.

The chain has TRBV12-2 and TRBJ2-5. TRBV12-2 constitutes a pseudogene. The CDR3 sequence is 16 residues long. In DNA form, the CDR3 reads TGTGCAAGTCGCTCGCCGGGACGGTGGGATAAAGAGACCCAGTACTTC. Amino acids: CASRSPGRWDKETQYF.

The rearrangement links TRBV6-1 to TRBJ2-5; the match to TRBD2 covers 14 bases. This CDR3 is 15 amino acids long. J gave up 4 bases and V 6 bases, and 4 bases lay outside the gene matches. CDR1 and CDR2 from the germline V gene are MNHNS and SASEGT. In DNA form, the CDR3 reads TGTGCCAGCAGAAATGGACTAGCGGGGGGAGAGACCCAGTACTTC. It codes for CASRNGLAGGETQYF.

This chain connects TRBV4-2 to TRBJ2-4, with 8 bases that match TRBD2. This CDR3 contains 15 residues. V lost 0 bases and J lost 7; bases outside the gene matches: 5. Germline CDR1 LGHNA, CDR2 YNFKEQ. The CDR3 spells CASSQDGREDNIQYF. As DNA, the CDR3 is TGTGCCAGCAGCCAAGATGGGCGGGAGGATAACATTCAGTACTTC.

This clone was seen a handful of times. This chain uses TRBV7-2 with TRBJ2-3, with TRBD2 matching over 9 bases. After removal of 4 bases from V and 6 bases from J, the junction contained 8 bases not matched to a gene. The CDR3 sequence is 15 residues long. Germline CDR1 reads SGHTA; CDR2 reads FQGNSA. The CDR3 region is CASSSVGTSSDTQYF. CDR3 coding DNA: TGTGCCAGCAGCTCCGTGGGGACTAGCTCCGATACGCAGTATTTT.

This chain connects TRBV7-2 to TRBJ1-1; a weak D match, TRBD1 (5 bases). V was clipped by 3 bases and J by 4 bases, with 12 bases between them. This CDR3 comprises 14 residues. Germline CDR1 is SGHTA and CDR2 is FQGNSA. The CDR3 is CASSFGGGVTEAFF. CDR3 bases: TGTGCCAGCAGCTTTGGCGGGGGTGTCACTGAAGCTTTCTTT. Full variable domain (missing parts from reference TRBV7-2 and TRBJ1-1): GAGVSQSPSNKVTEKGKDVELRCDPISGHTALYWYRQSLGQGLEFLIYFQGNSAPDKSGLPSDRFSAERTGGSVSTLTIQRTQQEDSAVYLCASSFGGGVTEAFFGQGTRLTVV.

This chain uses TRBV4-3 with TRBJ2-1; 11 bases fit TRBD2. The germline gives CDR1 LGHNA, CDR2 YSLEER. The V segment lost 6 bases and the J segment 7 bases; nucleotides outside the gene matches: 5. There are 14 residues in the CDR3. The CDR3 reads CASSSGRAWNEQFF. DNA for the CDR3: TGCGCCAGCAGTAGCGGGAGGGCCTGGAATGAGCAGTTCTTC.